What follows are 12 T cell receptor beta chains derived from one specimen sequenced in a study of human T cells and chemical hapten exposure. TCRdb re-analysed the RACE reads in MiXCR, keeping a single row per CDR3 protein. The sample lists around 76,000 distinct CDR3 sequences, about 11% occurring once. Time point indicated: patch test 1, 2 weeks after DPC sensitization. The treatment: therapeutic diphenylcyclopropenone sensitization with weekly scalp DPC. Sequences were derived from whole blood, sampled in connection with sensitization to the hapten diphenylcyclopropenone (DPC). All receptors derive from a woman aged 60-75 years with alopecia areata. Some clones in this sample may be carry-over from other donors' samples.

The chain recombines TRBV7-2 with TRBJ2-5; D may match TRBD1 or TRBD2 (6 bases each). Between the trimmed V and J ends, which lost 8 bases and 2 bases, there was a span of 12 bases. Looked up from germline, CDR1 is SGHTA and CDR2 is FQGNSA. The CDR3 consists of 13 residues. CDR3 residues: CASRRGQQETQYF. The CDR3 DNA reads TGTGCCAGCCGCCGGGGGCAACAAGAGACCCAGTACTTC.

The chain employs TRBV9 and TRBJ2-5; no clear D gene. CDR3 length: 13 residues. Germline loops: CDR1 SGDLS, CDR2 YYNGEE. Trimming left V 0 bases short and J 3 bases short, with 6 bases between. This chain's CDR3 is CASSVGLEETQYF. The CDR3 DNA reads TGTGCCAGCAGCGTAGGGCTCGAAGAGACCCAGTACTTC.

This clonotype was seen at least ten times. The chain recombines TRBV6-2 or TRBV6-3 with TRBJ1-2; 11 nucleotides match TRBD1. The CDR3 consists of 17 residues. V was pared by 4 bases and J by 8 bases, with 15 bases of the junction left unmatched. Germline V gene lookup returns CDR1 MNHEY and CDR2 SVGEGT. As DNA, the CDR3 is TGTGCCAGCAGTTTCCTCAACCCCGGACAGGGGGCGACAGGCTACACCTTC. Protein sequence: CASSFLNPGQGATGYTF.

The genes are TRBV20-1 and TRBJ1-5; 10 bases align to TRBD1. The trim removed 0 bases at V and 9 bases at J, leaving 5 bases unmatched. Germline CDR1 reads DFQATT; CDR2 reads SNEGSKA (reference sequence). This CDR3 contains 14 residues. The CDR3 nucleotides read TGCAGTGCTAGAGATCTGGGACAGGGGTCGCCCCAGCATTTT. Protein: CSARDLGQGSPQHF.

This clonotype showed up many times. The chain joins TRBV7-9 to TRBJ1-1; 8 nucleotides match TRBD1. This CDR3 is 13 amino acids long. The V gene's germline CDR1 is SEHNR and CDR2 FQNEAQ (reference sequence). V shed 7 bases and J 8 bases; nucleotides not matched to a gene: 9. The CDR3 reads CASIPTGAPEAFF. CDR3 DNA: TGTGCCAGCATTCCGACAGGGGCCCCCGAAGCTTTCTTT.

There are a few counts of this clonotype. This chain joins TRBV7-2 and TRBJ1-1; D is uncertain. CDR3 length equals 11 residues. The V and J ends lost 2 bases and 8 bases respectively, with 6 bases between them. Germline lookup yields CDR1 SGHTA and CDR2 FQGNSA. The CDR3 reads CASSLFREAFF. CDR3 sequence (DNA): TGTGCCAGCAGCTTATTCAGGGAAGCTTTCTTT.

The sample holds many counts of this clonotype. The gene calls are TRBV6-1 and TRBJ2-1; 9 bases agree with TRBD2. The germline gives CDR1 MNHNS, CDR2 SASEGT. The CDR3 has 15 residues. Trimming took 2 bases from V and 15 from J; bases not matched to a gene: 14. The CDR3 DNA follows: TGTGCCAGCAGTGAACAGGGCGGGGGGGCTCGTAGGTGGTTCTTC. It is translated as CASSEQGGGARRWFF.

This clonotype was detected only a few times. V usage is TRBV9 and J usage is TRBJ1-1; 7 bases line up with TRBD1. CDR1 is SGDLS and CDR2 is YYNGEE in the germline V gene. J gave up 5 bases and V 4 bases, and 8 bases lay outside the gene matches. The CDR3 is 14 amino acids. DNA of the CDR3: TGTGCCAGCAGCCCCCAGACAGGGAGGACTGAAGCTTTCTTT. Residues: CASSPQTGRTEAFF.

The chain joins TRBV29-1 to TRBJ2-7; TRBD1 or TRBD2 may be the D gene (5 bases each). The CDR3 has 12 amino acids. V was pared by 4 bases and J by 2 bases, with 9 bases between. The germline CDR1 and CDR2 sequences are SQVTM and ANQGSEA. Here the CDR3 DNA reads TGCAGCGTTGCGGGGCCCCCCTACGAGCAGTACTTC. This encodes CSVAGPPYEQYF.

This clonotype showed up many times. This rearrangement joins TRBV5-4 to TRBJ2-5; D is unresolved. Germline CDR1 SGHNT, CDR2 YYREEE (reference sequence). Trimming took 4 bases from V and 1 from J, leaving 8 bases between them. The CDR3 spans 13 residues. The CDR3 coding sequence is TGTGCCAGCAGCCTAGGCATCCAAGAGACCCAGTACTTC. Translation: CASSLGIQETQYF.

This clonotype was detected ten times or more. The chain joins TRBV10-2 to TRBJ2-4; TRBD2 matches at 14 bases. Germline V lookup: CDR1 WSHSY, CDR2 SAAADI. This CDR3 comprises 22 residues. V lost 5 bases and J lost 1; bases outside the gene matches: 19. As DNA, the CDR3 is TGCGCCAGCAGTCCTTTCAAATCCGGGACTAGCGGGGGTAAGGGCGCCAAAAACATTCAGTACTTC. Its protein product is CASSPFKSGTSGGKGAKNIQYF.

This clonotype appeared a few times. The chain carries TRBV28 and TRBJ1-3; D is unresolved. Trimming removed 1 base from V and 4 bases from J, with 5 bases in between. There are 13 residues in the CDR3. Germline loops: CDR1 MDHEN, CDR2 SYDVKM. CDR3 loop: CASSLSPGNTIYF. Written as DNA, the CDR3 is TGTGCCAGCAGTTTATCGCCGGGAAACACCATATATTTT.